This T cell receptor beta chain was observed in a study of identical twins. Study findings and constraints: Weaker excess twin sharing was observed in beta out-of-frame sequences. Rather than following the same donors, the conclusions depended on cross-sectional statistical analysis.

Each CDR3 protein is one row after TCRdb ran MiXCR on the 5' RACE reads. This table has 350,000 to 600,000 distinct CDR3 sequences, 14% appearing once. The CDR3 sequence is 14 residues long. The germline V gene has CDR1 MDHEN and CDR2 SYDVKM. The J segment lost 13 bases and the V segment lost 6 bases, leaving 17 bases of the junction unmatched. This clonotype was observed a handful of times. Its specificity is unknown. In every case, the donor was a healthy Caucasian. These same records also appear under a second study, on yellow fever vaccine responses in identical twins.

Sequences were obtained from CD4+ T cells sorted from blood. This sequence was found in a young woman in good health. The rearrangement uses TRBV28 and TRBJ1-2; 7 bases line up with TRBD1. The CDR3: CASSFTGPGRGCTF. The CDR3 bases are TGTGCCAGCAGCTTCACGGGCCCGGGCAGGGGGTGCACCTTC.